Listed below are T cell receptor beta chains from one sample, sequenced in a study of metastatic and nonmetastatic thyroid tumors. TCRdb reanalyzed the PCR reads via MiXCR. The sample consists of around 53,000 clones, 20% of them appearing once. Material: blood. The receptors derive from a female donor with papillary thyroid cancer or a benign thyroid nodule (not recorded which). Some clones in this sample may be carry-over from other donors' samples. The CDR3 runs from the conserved cysteine through the conserved F or W. A D gene is named only where the DNA matches it firmly. Expanded clones get a size class; other rows say once, few or many, or leave the size out.

D gene: TRBD1
clone size: many
J gene: TRBJ1-1
V gene: TRBV10-3
CDR3 DNA: TGTGCCATCAGTGGGCCCGACAGGGGGGACACTGAAGCTTTCTTT
CDR3 protein: CAISGPDRGDTEAFF

D gene: TRBD2
clone size: -
J gene: TRBJ2-7
V gene: TRBV2
CDR3 DNA: TGTGCCAGCAGCTCACTTAGCGGGAGGGCCGCCCATCACGAGCAGTACTTC
CDR3 protein: CASSSLSGRAAHHEQYF

D gene: -
clone size: few
J gene: TRBJ1-2
V gene: TRBV6-5
CDR3 DNA: TGTGCCAGCACGTTGGCCAGGGGAGAAAGTGGCTACACCTTC
CDR3 protein: CASTLARGESGYTF

D gene: TRBD2
clone size: -
J gene: TRBJ2-2
V gene: TRBV3-1
CDR3 DNA: TGTGCCAGCAGCCGGCGGACTAGCGGAAAAAACACCGTGGATCTGTTTTTT
CDR3 protein: CASSRRTSGKNTVDLFF

D gene: TRBD1
clone size: few
J gene: TRBJ2-7
V gene: TRBV12-3/TRBV12-4
CDR3 DNA: TGTGCCAGCAGAACCGGGACAGGGAGCGAGCAGTACTTC
CDR3 protein: CASRTGTGSEQYF

D gene: -
clone size: -
J gene: TRBJ2-1
V gene: TRBV24-1
CDR3 DNA: TGTGCCACCAGTGATACCTCTCCCGCCCGAGACAGCTCCTACAATGAGCAGTTCTTC
CDR3 protein: CATSDTSPARDSSYNEQFF

D gene: TRBD1
clone size: many
J gene: TRBJ2-2
V gene: TRBV20-1
CDR3 DNA: TGCAGTGGGTTAGACAGGGGTAAAACCGGGGAGCTGTTTTTT
CDR3 protein: CSGLDRGKTGELFF

D gene: TRBD1
clone size: -
J gene: TRBJ1-1
V gene: TRBV5-1
CDR3 DNA: TGCGCCAGCAGACGAGACAGGGCAGATGTGGAAGCTTCCTTT
CDR3 protein: CASRRDRADVEASF

D gene: -
clone size: many
J gene: TRBJ2-7
V gene: TRBV2
CDR3 DNA: TGTGCCAGCAGTGGGGCAGGGCGCGAGCAGTACTTC
CDR3 protein: CASSGAGREQYF

D gene: -
clone size: -
J gene: TRBJ2-4
V gene: TRBV5-4
CDR3 DNA: TGTGCCAGCAGCTTGGATAAGGGACTGAACATTAAGTACTTC
CDR3 protein: CASSLDKGLNIKYF

D gene: TRBD1
clone size: -
J gene: TRBJ2-7
V gene: TRBV20-1
CDR3 DNA: TGCAGTGCTAGAGATATCGCAGGGGGAGAGCAGTACTTC
CDR3 protein: CSARDIAGGEQYF

D gene: TRBD2
clone size: -
J gene: TRBJ2-1
V gene: TRBV20-1
CDR3 DNA: TGCAGTGCTAGAGATCTTAGCGGGACCTCCGGCAATGAGCAGTTCTTC
CDR3 protein: CSARDLSGTSGNEQFF

D gene: -
clone size: many
J gene: TRBJ2-2
V gene: TRBV7-8
CDR3 DNA: TGTGCCAGCAGCTTACACGGGGCCGGGGAGCTGTTTTTT
CDR3 protein: CASSLHGAGELFF

D gene: -
clone size: many
J gene: TRBJ2-1
V gene: TRBV29-1
CDR3 DNA: TGCAGCGCCGACCAGGGGGGGGACCACAATGAGCAGTTCTTC
CDR3 protein: CSADQGGDHNEQFF

D gene: -
clone size: many
J gene: TRBJ2-1
V gene: TRBV11-2
CDR3 DNA: TGTGCCAGCAGCTTTGGTAGCGCCAATGAGCAGTTCTTC
CDR3 protein: CASSFGSANEQFF

D gene: TRBD1
clone size: -
J gene: TRBJ2-1
V gene: TRBV24-1
CDR3 DNA: TGTGCCACCAGTGATGCACCGGGACAGGTATACAATGAGAAGTTCTTC
CDR3 protein: CATSDAPGQVYNEKFF

D gene: -
clone size: few
J gene: TRBJ2-2
V gene: TRBV12-3/TRBV12-4
CDR3 DNA: TGTGCCAGTAGTTTCCCGTCCTGGGAGCTGTTTTTT
CDR3 protein: CASSFPSWELFF

D gene: -
clone size: many
J gene: TRBJ1-2
V gene: TRBV20-1
CDR3 DNA: TGCAGTGCCAAGGGCTATGGCTACACCTTC
CDR3 protein: CSAKGYGYTF

D gene: -
clone size: many
J gene: TRBJ1-1
V gene: TRBV6-1
CDR3 DNA: TGTGCCAGCAGTTCGGGCGAGGGGGTCAGGACTGAAGCTTTCTTT
CDR3 protein: CASSSGEGVRTEAFF

D gene: -
clone size: many
J gene: TRBJ1-3
V gene: TRBV2
CDR3 DNA: TGTGCCAGCCAACGGGGCCAGAGAGGAGACACCATATATTTT
CDR3 protein: CASQRGQRGDTIYF

D gene: TRBD1
clone size: many
J gene: TRBJ1-5
V gene: TRBV10-2
CDR3 DNA: TGCGCCAGCGCTAGACAGGGGGCTTTTCAGCCCCAGCATTTT
CDR3 protein: CASARQGAFQPQHF

D gene: -
clone size: -
J gene: TRBJ2-7
V gene: TRBV5-1
CDR3 DNA: TGCGCCAGCAGCTTTGATTGGGATCAGTACTTC
CDR3 protein: CASSFDWDQYF

D gene: -
clone size: -
J gene: TRBJ1-2
V gene: TRBV3-1
CDR3 DNA: TGTGCCAGCAGCCTGTTGGAGTGCTCAGGAGGAGGCTACACCTTC
CDR3 protein: CASSLLECSGGGYTF

D gene: TRBD1
clone size: many
J gene: TRBJ1-5
V gene: TRBV3-1
CDR3 DNA: TGTGCCAGCAGCCCCGGGACAGCCAGGGGCAATCAGCCCCAGCATTTT
CDR3 protein: CASSPGTARGNQPQHF

D gene: TRBD1
clone size: many
J gene: TRBJ2-3
V gene: TRBV12-3/TRBV12-4
CDR3 DNA: TGTGCCAGCAGTTATCAAGGACAGGGCACAGATACGCAGTATTTT
CDR3 protein: CASSYQGQGTDTQYF

D gene: TRBD1
clone size: many
J gene: TRBJ1-2
V gene: TRBV5-1
CDR3 DNA: TGCGCCAGCAGTACTATAGACAGGGTCAGAAATGGCTACACCTTC
CDR3 protein: CASSTIDRVRNGYTF

D gene: TRBD2
clone size: many
J gene: TRBJ2-7
V gene: TRBV15
CDR3 DNA: TGTGCCACCGCGACTAGCGGGGAGGGGGAGCAGTACTTC
CDR3 protein: CATATSGEGEQYF

D gene: TRBD1
clone size: many
J gene: TRBJ1-4
V gene: TRBV3-1
CDR3 DNA: TGTGCCAGCAGCCAGGAGGGGACAGGGGGGATAGAAAAACTGTTTTTT
CDR3 protein: CASSQEGTGGIEKLFF

D gene: -
clone size: many
J gene: TRBJ2-3
V gene: TRBV28
CDR3 DNA: TGTGCCAGCAGTTTAAAGGGGATCACAGATACGCAGTATTTT
CDR3 protein: CASSLKGITDTQYF

D gene: -
clone size: many
J gene: TRBJ1-5
V gene: TRBV28
CDR3 DNA: TGTGCCAGCAGTTTAGGCTTTCAGCCCCAGCATTTT
CDR3 protein: CASSLGFQPQHF

D gene: -
clone size: many
J gene: TRBJ2-1
V gene: TRBV12-5
CDR3 DNA: TGTGCTAGTGGTTTAGGTCTAGCGTCCTACAATGAGCAGTTCTTC
CDR3 protein: CASGLGLASYNEQFF

D gene: -
clone size: many
J gene: TRBJ2-7
V gene: TRBV19
CDR3 DNA: TGTGCCAGTAGTATAGGCTCGGACGACGAGCAGTACTTC
CDR3 protein: CASSIGSDDEQYF

D gene: -
clone size: many
J gene: TRBJ2-7
V gene: TRBV28
CDR3 DNA: TGTGCCAGCAGTGAGAGGGGTTACGAGCAGTACTTC
CDR3 protein: CASSERGYEQYF

D gene: TRBD2
clone size: few
J gene: TRBJ2-7
V gene: TRBV6-5
CDR3 DNA: TGTGCCAGCATTTACGATGCCGCCGGGACTAGCGTGAGGGGTGAGCAGTACTTC
CDR3 protein: CASIYDAAGTSVRGEQYF

D gene: -
clone size: many
J gene: TRBJ1-5
V gene: TRBV12-3/TRBV12-4
CDR3 DNA: TGTGCCAGCAGTTTCTGGGGGCTGGATCAGCCCCAGCATTTT
CDR3 protein: CASSFWGLDQPQHF